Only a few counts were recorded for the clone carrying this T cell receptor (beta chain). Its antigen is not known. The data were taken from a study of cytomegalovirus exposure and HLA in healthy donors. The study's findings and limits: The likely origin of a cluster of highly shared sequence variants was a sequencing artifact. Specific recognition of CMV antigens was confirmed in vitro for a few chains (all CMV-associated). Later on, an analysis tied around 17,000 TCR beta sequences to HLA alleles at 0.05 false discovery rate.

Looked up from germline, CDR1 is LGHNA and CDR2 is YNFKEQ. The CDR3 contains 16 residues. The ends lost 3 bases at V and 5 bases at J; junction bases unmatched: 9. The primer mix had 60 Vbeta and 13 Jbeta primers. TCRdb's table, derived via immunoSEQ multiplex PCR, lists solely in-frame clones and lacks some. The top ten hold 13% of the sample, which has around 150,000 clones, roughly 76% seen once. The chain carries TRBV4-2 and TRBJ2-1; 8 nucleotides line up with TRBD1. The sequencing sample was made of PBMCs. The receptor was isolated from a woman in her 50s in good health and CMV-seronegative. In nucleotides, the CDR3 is TGTGCCAGCAGCCATACCGGGACAGGTGCTAACAATGAGCAGTTCTTC. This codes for CASSHTGTGANNEQFF.